This TCR beta chain was found in a study of TIL therapy for anti-PD-1-resistant metastatic lung cancer. Study as a whole: Half of patients were current or former smokers. Findings and limits, study-wide: The baseline peripheral repertoire was partially replaced by infused TIL clonotypes that later decayed.

With respect to this clone: Its antigen is undetermined.

As to time point: pre-treatment sample, taken before nivolumab and TIL therapy. Adults with stage 4 NSCLC were enrolled in a phase I trial. The immunoSEQ assay was v3. Libraries were sequenced to some 2 million read pairs (survey) or roughly 5-6.5 million (deep). Data came from immunoSEQ multiplex PCR; TCRdb stores just in-frame clones and leaves some out. The sample shows over 15,000 clones, 70% to 80% of them seen only once. The germline gives CDR1 MNHNS, CDR2 SASEGT. V was pared by 1 base and J by 8 bases, with 6 bases of the junction left unmatched. The CDR3 spans 15 residues. The receptor was derived from a person aged 25 to 80 with non-small cell lung cancer. The chain combines TRBV6-1 with TRBJ2-1, with 9 nucleotides matching TRBD2. Sequences were derived from blood, sampled at baseline. The CDR3 nucleotides are TGTGCCAGCAGTGAAGAGCTAGCGGGGAGCTATGAGCAGTTCTTC. Amino acid sequence: CASSEELAGSYEQFF.